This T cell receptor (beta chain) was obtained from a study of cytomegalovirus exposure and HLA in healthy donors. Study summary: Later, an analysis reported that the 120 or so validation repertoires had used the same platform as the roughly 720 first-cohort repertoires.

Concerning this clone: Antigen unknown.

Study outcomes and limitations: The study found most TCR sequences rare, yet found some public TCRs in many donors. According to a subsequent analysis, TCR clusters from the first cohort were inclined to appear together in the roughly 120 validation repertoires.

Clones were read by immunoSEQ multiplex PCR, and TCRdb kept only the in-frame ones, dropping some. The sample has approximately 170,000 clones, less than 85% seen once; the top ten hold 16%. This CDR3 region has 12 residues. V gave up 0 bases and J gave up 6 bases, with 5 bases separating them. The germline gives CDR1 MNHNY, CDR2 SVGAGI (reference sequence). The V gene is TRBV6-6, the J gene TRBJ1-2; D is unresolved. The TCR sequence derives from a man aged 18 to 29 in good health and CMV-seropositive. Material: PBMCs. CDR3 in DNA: TGTGCCAGCAGTTACTCCGGAGATGGCTACACCTTC. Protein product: CASSYSGDGYTF.